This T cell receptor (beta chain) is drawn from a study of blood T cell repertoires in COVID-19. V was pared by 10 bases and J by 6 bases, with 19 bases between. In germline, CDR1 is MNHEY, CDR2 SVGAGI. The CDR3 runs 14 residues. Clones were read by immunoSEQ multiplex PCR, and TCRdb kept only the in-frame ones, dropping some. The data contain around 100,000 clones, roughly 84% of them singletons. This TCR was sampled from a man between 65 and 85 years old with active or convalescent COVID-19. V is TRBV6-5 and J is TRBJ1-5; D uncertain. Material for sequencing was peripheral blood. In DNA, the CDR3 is TGTGCCACCAACCAAGCGGATCAACGTCAGCCCCAGCATTTT. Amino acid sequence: CATNQADQRQPQHF.